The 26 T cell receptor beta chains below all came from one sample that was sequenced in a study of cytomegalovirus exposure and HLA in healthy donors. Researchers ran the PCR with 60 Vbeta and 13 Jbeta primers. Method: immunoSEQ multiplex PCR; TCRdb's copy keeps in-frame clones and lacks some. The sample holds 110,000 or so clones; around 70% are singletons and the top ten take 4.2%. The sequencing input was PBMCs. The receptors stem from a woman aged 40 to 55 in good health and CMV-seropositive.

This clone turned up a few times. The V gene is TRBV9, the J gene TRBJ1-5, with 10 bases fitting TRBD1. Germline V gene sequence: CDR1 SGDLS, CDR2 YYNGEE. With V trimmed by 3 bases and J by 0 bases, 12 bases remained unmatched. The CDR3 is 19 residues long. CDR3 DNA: TGTGCCAGCAGCGCCGCCCGGACAGGGGGGGGGTATAGCAATCAGCCCCAGCATTTT. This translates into CASSAARTGGGYSNQPQHF.

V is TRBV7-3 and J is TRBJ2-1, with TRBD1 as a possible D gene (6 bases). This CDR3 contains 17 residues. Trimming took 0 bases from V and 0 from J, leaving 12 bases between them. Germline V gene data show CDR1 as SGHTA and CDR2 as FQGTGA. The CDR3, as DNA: TGTGCCAGCAGCTTAACGGGGGCCCCCTCCTCCTACAATGAGCAGTTCTTC. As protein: CASSLTGAPSSYNEQFF.

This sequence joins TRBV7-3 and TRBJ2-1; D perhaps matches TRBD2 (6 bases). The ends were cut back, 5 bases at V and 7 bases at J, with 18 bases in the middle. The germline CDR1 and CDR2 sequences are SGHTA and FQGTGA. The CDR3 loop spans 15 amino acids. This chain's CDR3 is CASSLLGLARNEQFF. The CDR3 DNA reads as TGTGCCAGCAGCCTCCTCGGGCTAGCGCGGAATGAGCAGTTCTTC.

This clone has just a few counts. CDR3 in amino acids: CAWSPSNFYEQYF. The CDR3 region has the DNA TGTGCCTGGAGTCCTTCCAACTTCTACGAGCAGTACTTC. J is TRBJ2-7 and V is TRBV30; D call uncertain. There are 13 residues in the CDR3. Trimming stripped 2 bases from V and 3 bases from J, with 11 bases between. Germline assignment: CDR1 GTSNPN and CDR2 SVGIG (reference sequence).

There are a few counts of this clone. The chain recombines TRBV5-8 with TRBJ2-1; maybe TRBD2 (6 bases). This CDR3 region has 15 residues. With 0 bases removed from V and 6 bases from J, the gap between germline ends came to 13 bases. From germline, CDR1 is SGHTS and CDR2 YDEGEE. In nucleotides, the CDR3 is TGTGCCAGCAGCTTGGTAAAGACTAGTGTCAATGAGCAGTTCTTC. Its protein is CASSLVKTSVNEQFF.

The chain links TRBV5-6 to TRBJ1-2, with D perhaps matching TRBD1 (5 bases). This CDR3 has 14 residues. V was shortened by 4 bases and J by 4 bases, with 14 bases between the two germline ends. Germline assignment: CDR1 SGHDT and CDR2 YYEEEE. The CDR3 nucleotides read TGTGCCAGCAGCCCGGGGATGGGGGGCTATGGCTACACCTTC. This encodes CASSPGMGGYGYTF.

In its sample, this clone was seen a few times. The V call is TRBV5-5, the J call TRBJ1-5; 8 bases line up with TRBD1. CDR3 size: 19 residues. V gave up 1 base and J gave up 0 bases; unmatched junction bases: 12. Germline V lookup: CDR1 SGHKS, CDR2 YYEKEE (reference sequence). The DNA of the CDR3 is TGTGCCAGCAGCTTGAAAAGGATACAGGGGGGTTATAGCAATCAGCCCCAGCATTTT. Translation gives CASSLKRIQGGYSNQPQHF.

CDR3 amino acids: CASSWASGSLNNEQFF. CDR3 nucleotides: TGTGCCAGCAGTTGGGCTAGCGGGAGTTTGAACAATGAGCAGTTCTTC. This sequence joins TRBV28 and TRBJ2-1; 10 nucleotides match TRBD2. The CDR3 runs 16 residues. CDR1 and CDR2 from the germline V gene are MDHEN and SYDVKM. The ends lost 4 bases at V and 5 bases at J; junction bases unmatched: 8.

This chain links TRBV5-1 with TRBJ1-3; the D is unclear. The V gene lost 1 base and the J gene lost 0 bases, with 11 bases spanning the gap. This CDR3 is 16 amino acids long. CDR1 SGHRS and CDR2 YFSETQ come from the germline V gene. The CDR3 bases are TGCGCCAGCAGCTTGCCCGGGTCCCCCTCTGGAAACACCATATATTTT. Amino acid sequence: CASSLPGSPSGNTIYF.

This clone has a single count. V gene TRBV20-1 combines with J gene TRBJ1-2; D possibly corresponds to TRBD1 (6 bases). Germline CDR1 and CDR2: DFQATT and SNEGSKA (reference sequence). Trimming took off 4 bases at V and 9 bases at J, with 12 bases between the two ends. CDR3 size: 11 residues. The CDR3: CSATSGVSYTF. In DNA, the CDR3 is TGCAGTGCTACGTCAGGGGTGAGCTACACCTTC.

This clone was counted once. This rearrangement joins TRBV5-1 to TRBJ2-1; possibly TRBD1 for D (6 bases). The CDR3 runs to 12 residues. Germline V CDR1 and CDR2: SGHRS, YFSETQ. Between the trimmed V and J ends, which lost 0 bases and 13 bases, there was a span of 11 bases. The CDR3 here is CASSLGGPGQFF. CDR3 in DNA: TGCGCCAGCAGCTTGGGGGGGCCAGGACAGTTCTTC.

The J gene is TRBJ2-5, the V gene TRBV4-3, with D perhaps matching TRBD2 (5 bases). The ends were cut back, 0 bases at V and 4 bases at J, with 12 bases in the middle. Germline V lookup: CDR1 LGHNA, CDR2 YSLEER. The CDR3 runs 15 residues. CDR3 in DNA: TGCGCCAGCAGCCAAGAACCGGGGATGGGAGAGACCCAGTACTTC. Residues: CASSQEPGMGETQYF.

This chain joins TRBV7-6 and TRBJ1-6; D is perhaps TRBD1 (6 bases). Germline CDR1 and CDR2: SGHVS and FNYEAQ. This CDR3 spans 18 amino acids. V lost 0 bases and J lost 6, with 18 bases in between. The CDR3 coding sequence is TGTGCCAGCAGCTTAGCGAAGGCCGCAGGGGTTCCTAATTCACCCCTCCACTTT. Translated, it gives CASSLAKAAGVPNSPLHF. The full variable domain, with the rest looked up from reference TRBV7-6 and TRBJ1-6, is GAGVSQSPRYKVTKRGQDVALRCDPISGHVSLYWYRQALGQGPEFLTYFNYEAQQDKSGLPNDRFSAERPEGSISTLTIQRTEQRDSAMYRCASSLAKAAGVPNSPLHFGNGTRLTVT.

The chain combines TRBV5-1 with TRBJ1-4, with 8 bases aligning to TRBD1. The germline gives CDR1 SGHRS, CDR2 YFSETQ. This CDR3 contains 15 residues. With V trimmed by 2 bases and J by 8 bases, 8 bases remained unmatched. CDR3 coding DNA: TGCGCCAGCAGCTTAAGGCAGGGGGCGGAAGAAAAACTGTTTTTT. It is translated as CASSLRQGAEEKLFF.

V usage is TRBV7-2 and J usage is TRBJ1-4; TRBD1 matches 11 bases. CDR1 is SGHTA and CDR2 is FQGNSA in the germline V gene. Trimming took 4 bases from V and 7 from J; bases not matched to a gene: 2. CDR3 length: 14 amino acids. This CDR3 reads CASSSGTGGEKLFF. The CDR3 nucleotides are TGTGCCAGCAGCTCAGGGACAGGGGGTGAAAAACTGTTTTTT. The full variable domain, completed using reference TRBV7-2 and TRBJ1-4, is GAGVSQSPSNKVTEKGKDVELRCDPISGHTALYWYRQSLGQGLEFLIYFQGNSAPDKSGLPSDRFSAERTGGSVSTLTIQRTQQEDSAVYLCASSSGTGGEKLFFGSGTQLSVL.

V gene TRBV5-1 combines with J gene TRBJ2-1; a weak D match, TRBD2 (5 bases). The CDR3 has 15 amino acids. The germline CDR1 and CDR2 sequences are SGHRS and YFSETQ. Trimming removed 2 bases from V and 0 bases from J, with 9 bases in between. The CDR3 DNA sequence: TGCGCCAGCAGCTTAGGTGGGAGCTCCTACAATGAGCAGTTCTTC. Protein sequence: CASSLGGSSYNEQFF.

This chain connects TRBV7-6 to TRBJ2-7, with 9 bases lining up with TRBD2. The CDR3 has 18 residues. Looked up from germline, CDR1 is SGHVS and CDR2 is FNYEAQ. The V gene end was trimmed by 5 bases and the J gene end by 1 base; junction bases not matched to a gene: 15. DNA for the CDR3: TGTGCCAGCAGCCAAGGCGAATATAGCGGGAGTCCTTCCTACGAGCAGTACTTC. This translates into CASSQGEYSGSPSYEQYF.

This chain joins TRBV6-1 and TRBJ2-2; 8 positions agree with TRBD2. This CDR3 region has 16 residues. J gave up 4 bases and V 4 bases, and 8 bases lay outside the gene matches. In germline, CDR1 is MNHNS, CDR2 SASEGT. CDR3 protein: CASSGGLVFGTGELFF. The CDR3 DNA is TGTGCCAGCAGTGGGGGACTAGTCTTTGGCACCGGGGAGCTGTTTTTT.

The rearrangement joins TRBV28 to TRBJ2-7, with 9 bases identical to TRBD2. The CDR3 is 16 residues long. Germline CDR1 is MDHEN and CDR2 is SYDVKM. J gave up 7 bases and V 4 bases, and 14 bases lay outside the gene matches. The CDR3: CASSSATSGGLLEQYF. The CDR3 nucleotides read TGTGCCAGCAGTTCGGCGACTAGCGGAGGCCTCCTGGAGCAGTACTTC. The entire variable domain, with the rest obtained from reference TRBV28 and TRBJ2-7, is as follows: DVKVTQSSRYLVKRTGEKVFLECVQDMDHENMFWYRQDPGLGLRLIYFSYDVKMKEKGDIPEGYSVSREKKERFSLILESASTNQTSMYLCASSSATSGGLLEQYFGPGTRLTVT.

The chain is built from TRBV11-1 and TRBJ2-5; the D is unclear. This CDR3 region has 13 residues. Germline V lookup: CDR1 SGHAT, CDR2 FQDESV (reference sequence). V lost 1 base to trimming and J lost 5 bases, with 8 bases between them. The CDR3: CASSLDRWETQYF. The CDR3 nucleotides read TGTGCCAGCAGCTTAGATCGGTGGGAGACCCAGTACTTC.

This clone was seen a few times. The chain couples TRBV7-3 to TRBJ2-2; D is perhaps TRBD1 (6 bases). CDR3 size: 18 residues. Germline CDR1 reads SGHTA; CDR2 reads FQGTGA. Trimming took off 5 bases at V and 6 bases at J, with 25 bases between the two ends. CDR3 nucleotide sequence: TGTGCCAGCAGCCCAAAAATTCAAGGGAGCGAGGGGGCCGGGGAGCTGTTTTTT. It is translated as CASSPKIQGSEGAGELFF.

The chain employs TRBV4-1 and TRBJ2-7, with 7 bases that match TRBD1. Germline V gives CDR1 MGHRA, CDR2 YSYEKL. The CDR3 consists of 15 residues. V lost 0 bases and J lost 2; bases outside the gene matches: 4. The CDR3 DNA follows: TGCGCCAGCAGCCAAGATACCGGGACAGCCTACGAGCAGTACTTC. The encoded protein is CASSQDTGTAYEQYF.

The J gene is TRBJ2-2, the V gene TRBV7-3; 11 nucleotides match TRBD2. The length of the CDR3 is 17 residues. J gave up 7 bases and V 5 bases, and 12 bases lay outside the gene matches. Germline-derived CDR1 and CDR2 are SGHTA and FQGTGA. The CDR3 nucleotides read TGTGCCAGCAGCCCGCAACTAGCGGGGGCCGGGGGCGGGGAGCTGTTTTTT. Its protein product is CASSPQLAGAGGGELFF.

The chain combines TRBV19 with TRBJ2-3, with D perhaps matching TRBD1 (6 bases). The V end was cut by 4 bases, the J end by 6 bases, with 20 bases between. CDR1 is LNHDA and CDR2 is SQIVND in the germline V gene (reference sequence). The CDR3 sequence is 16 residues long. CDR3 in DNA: TGTGCCAGTAGTACCCGTCGACAGGCCAGAGGGGATACGCAGTATTTT. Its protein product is CASSTRRQARGDTQYF.

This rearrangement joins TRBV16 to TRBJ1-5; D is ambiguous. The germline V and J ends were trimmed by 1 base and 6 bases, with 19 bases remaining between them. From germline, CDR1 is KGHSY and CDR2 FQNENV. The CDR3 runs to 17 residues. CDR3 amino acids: CASSQYRPSEERQPQHF. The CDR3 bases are TGTGCCAGCAGCCAATACCGACCCTCGGAGGAGCGTCAGCCCCAGCATTTT.

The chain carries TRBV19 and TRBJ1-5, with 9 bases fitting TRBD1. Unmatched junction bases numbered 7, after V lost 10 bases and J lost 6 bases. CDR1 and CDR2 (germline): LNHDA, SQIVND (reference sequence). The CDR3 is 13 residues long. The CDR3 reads CATLDRGIQPQHF. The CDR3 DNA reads TGTGCCACTCTCGACAGGGGGATTCAGCCCCAGCATTTT.